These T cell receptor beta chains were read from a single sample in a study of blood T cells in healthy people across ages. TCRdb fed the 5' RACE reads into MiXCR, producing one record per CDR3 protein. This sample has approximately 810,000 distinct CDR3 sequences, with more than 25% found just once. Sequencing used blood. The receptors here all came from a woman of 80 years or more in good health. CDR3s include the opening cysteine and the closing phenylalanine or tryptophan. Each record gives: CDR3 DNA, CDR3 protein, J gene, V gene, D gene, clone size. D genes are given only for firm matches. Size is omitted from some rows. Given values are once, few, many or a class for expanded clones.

TGCGCCAGCAGCTTGGAGGGGAACACAGATACGCAGTATTTT CASSLEGNTDTQYF TRBJ2-3 TRBV5-1 NA many
TGTGCCAGCAGCTTGAGTTACACTGAAGCTTTCTTT CASSLSYTEAFF TRBJ1-1 TRBV11-2 NA few
TGTGCCAGCAGTTACACTATACAGGGGGGAGGGTACAATGAGCAGTTCTTC CASSYTIQGGGYNEQFF TRBJ2-1 TRBV6-5 NA NA
TGCAGTGCTAGACGCCAAGGAACTAGGACCGGGGAGCTGTTTTTT CSARRQGTRTGELFF TRBJ2-2 TRBV20-1 NA NA
TGTGCCAGCAGCGCCGCCGGGACAGCTAATGAAAAACTGTTTTTT CASSAAGTANEKLFF TRBJ1-4 TRBV7-2 TRBD1 many
TGCGCCAGCAGCTGGGGAGGTTATCCCCCTTACAATGAGCAGTTCTTC CASSWGGYPPYNEQFF TRBJ2-1 TRBV5-1 NA many
TGCAGCGTTGAAGATCTCGCAGGGGTCTATGGCTACACCTTC CSVEDLAGVYGYTF TRBJ1-2 TRBV29-1 NA many
TGTGCCAGCAGCTTCATGAGCTCCTACGAGCAGTACTTC CASSFMSSYEQYF TRBJ2-7 TRBV6-5 NA NA
TGTGCCAGCTCATCTGGAGGGAAATCGAGCACTGAAGCTTTCTTT CASSSGGKSSTEAFF TRBJ1-1 TRBV18 NA NA
TGTGCCAGCAACGACAGGGTGGGGAATTCACCCCTCCACTTT CASNDRVGNSPLHF TRBJ1-6 TRBV12-3/TRBV12-4 TRBD1 few
TGTGCCAGCAGTGAGGACAGGGTGGGTAATTCACCCCTCCACTTT CASSEDRVGNSPLHF TRBJ1-6 TRBV2 TRBD1 NA
TGTGCCAGCAGTACCCCGACGACCACGGTTAGCACAGATACGCAGTATTTT CASSTPTTTVSTDTQYF TRBJ2-3 TRBV28 NA many
TGTGCCAGCAGCGTTCACCCCGGTGAGCAGTTCTTC CASSVHPGEQFF TRBJ2-1 TRBV9 NA many
TGCAGCGTTCAACGGGGCCAAGAGACCCAGTACTTC CSVQRGQETQYF TRBJ2-5 TRBV29-1 NA many
TGTGCCAGCAGCCCGCAGGGGCTCAATCAGCCCCAGCATTTT CASSPQGLNQPQHF TRBJ1-5 TRBV7-2 NA many
TGCAGTGCTAGTATGGGACTAAACTACGAGCAGTACTTC CSASMGLNYEQYF TRBJ2-7 TRBV20-1 TRBD2 many
TGCAGCGTTGCCCGGGATAGACAGTACAATGAGCAGTTCTTC CSVARDRQYNEQFF TRBJ2-1 TRBV29-1 NA many
TGTGCCAGCAACACCCGAGGGACCTACGAGCAGTACTTC CASNTRGTYEQYF TRBJ2-7 TRBV7-2 NA many
TGTGCCAGCAGCTCCCCCCAGCGAGACCGGAACACTGAAGCTTTCTTT CASSSPQRDRNTEAFF TRBJ1-1 TRBV11-2 NA NA
TGTGCCAGCAGTTTAGAGCTAGCGGGGTCTTCCTACGAGCAGTACTTC CASSLELAGSSYEQYF TRBJ2-7 TRBV6-1 TRBD2 many
TGTGCCTGGACACGCCCAGGGGGGCAAGAGACCCAGTACTTC CAWTRPGGQETQYF TRBJ2-5 TRBV30 NA few
TGTGCCAGCAGTTTGATTGTGGGACAACCGGGAGTGTTTTTT CASSLIVGQPGVFF TRBJ1-4 TRBV28 NA NA
TGTGCCAGCAGCTTGAGTAGCGGGGGCACCGGGGAGCTGTTTTTT CASSLSSGGTGELFF TRBJ2-2 TRBV7-2 TRBD2 many